The 2 T cell receptor beta chains in this list originate from one sample, sequenced in a study of response to subunit inactivated influenza vaccine. TCRdb re-called the RT-PCR reads with MiXCR, one entry per CDR3 protein. The sample has 500,000 to 600,000 distinct CDR3 sequences; roughly 10% are singletons. This material consisted of PBMCs from blood, taken on the day of vaccination. Source of these receptors: a man in his fifties or sixties who received an inactivated influenza vaccine.

The chain carries TRBV6-1 and TRBJ2-7; the D call may be TRBD1 or TRBD2 (6 bases each). Germline loops: CDR1 MNHNS, CDR2 SASEGT. The CDR3 covers 13 residues. The V gene lost 7 bases and the J gene lost 6 bases, with 16 bases spanning the gap. The DNA of the CDR3 is TGTGCCAGCACCCCCAGGGGACTCTCCGAGCAGTACTTC. It specifies CASTPRGLSEQYF.

This clonotype was recorded a few times. CDR3 DNA: TGTGCCAGCAGTCGACCCCCAGGCGGGAGTAGCACCGGGGAGCTGTTTTTT. Its translation is CASSRPPGGSSTGELFF. The V call is TRBV6-2 or TRBV6-3, the J call TRBJ2-2, with TRBD2 identical over 7 bases. CDR1 and CDR2 (germline): MNHEY, SVGEGT. V gave up 5 bases and J gave up 4 bases; unmatched junction bases: 13. CDR3 length equals 17 residues.